The rows below give T cell receptor beta chains drawn from one sample of a study of shared clonotypes between healthy human individuals. Assay used: immunoSEQ multiplex PCR; TCRdb lists only in-frame clones, some missing. Of about 490,000 clones in the sample, roughly 80% were seen once. Input material: PBMCs. The receptors here all came from a woman aged 40 to 50 in good health. Some clones in this sample may be carry-over from other donors' samples. Both conserved end residues are part of each CDR3. Fields, in order: D gene, CDR3 length, clone size, J gene, V gene, CDR3 DNA, CDR3 protein. D genes are given only for firm matches. Some rows mark clone size as missing; the rest say once, few, many or name a class of expanded clone.

D gene: -
CDR3 length: 11
clone size: -
J gene: TRBJ1-2
V gene: TRBV18
CDR3 DNA: TGTGCCAGCTCCCCCGGCTATGGCTACACCTTC
CDR3 protein: CASSPGYGYTF

D gene: -
CDR3 length: 12
clone size: -
J gene: TRBJ2-3
V gene: TRBV5-8
CDR3 DNA: TGTGCCAGCAGCCGGTACTCGGATACGCAGTATTTT
CDR3 protein: CASSRYSDTQYF

D gene: -
CDR3 length: 14
clone size: -
J gene: TRBJ2-6
V gene: TRBV28
CDR3 DNA: TGTGCCAGCAGCGACGGATCTGGGGCCAACGTCCTGACTTTC
CDR3 protein: CASSDGSGANVLTF

D gene: TRBD2
CDR3 length: 15
clone size: -
J gene: TRBJ2-7
V gene: TRBV18
CDR3 DNA: TGTGCCAGCTCACTAGGTCTAGCGGATAGATACGAGCAGTACTTC
CDR3 protein: CASSLGLADRYEQYF

D gene: -
CDR3 length: 12
clone size: -
J gene: TRBJ2-3
V gene: TRBV7-9
CDR3 DNA: TGTGCCAGCAGCCCACCAAGAGATACGCAGTATTTT
CDR3 protein: CASSPPRDTQYF

D gene: TRBD1
CDR3 length: 17
clone size: -
J gene: TRBJ2-6
V gene: TRBV27
CDR3 DNA: TGTGCCAGCAGTTATAACAGGGGTAGGGCTGGGGCCAACGTCCTGACTTTC
CDR3 protein: CASSYNRGRAGANVLTF

D gene: -
CDR3 length: 16
clone size: -
J gene: TRBJ2-3
V gene: TRBV5-1
CDR3 DNA: TGCGCCAGCAGCCAGGGGCTAGGGATTGACACAGATACGCAGTATTTT
CDR3 protein: CASSQGLGIDTDTQYF

D gene: TRBD1
CDR3 length: 15
clone size: once
J gene: TRBJ2-2
V gene: TRBV6-5
CDR3 DNA: TGTGCCAGCAGTTTCGACAGGGGGCCCACCGGGGAGCTGTTTTTT
CDR3 protein: CASSFDRGPTGELFF

D gene: -
CDR3 length: 12
clone size: -
J gene: TRBJ2-2
V gene: TRBV7-3
CDR3 DNA: TGTGCCAGCAGCCGAAACACCGGGGAGCTGTTTTTT
CDR3 protein: CASSRNTGELFF

D gene: TRBD2
CDR3 length: 15
clone size: -
J gene: TRBJ2-1
V gene: TRBV28
CDR3 DNA: TGTGCCAGCAGTTTGTTCGGTGCGGGAGTATTGGAGCAGTTCTTC
CDR3 protein: CASSLFGAGVLEQFF

D gene: TRBD1
CDR3 length: 14
clone size: -
J gene: TRBJ2-5
V gene: TRBV5-4
CDR3 DNA: TGTGCCAGCAGCAAAGACAGGGGCGGGGAGACCCAGTACTTC
CDR3 protein: CASSKDRGGETQYF

D gene: -
CDR3 length: 14
clone size: -
J gene: TRBJ1-1
V gene: TRBV7-2
CDR3 DNA: TGTGCCAGCAGTCAAGGACGGGGAGGCACTGAAGCTTTCTTT
CDR3 protein: CASSQGRGGTEAFF

D gene: -
CDR3 length: 13
clone size: many
J gene: TRBJ1-1
V gene: TRBV11-2
CDR3 DNA: TGTGCCAGCAGCCCAGGACAGAACACTGAAGCTTTCTTT
CDR3 protein: CASSPGQNTEAFF

D gene: TRBD2
CDR3 length: 17
clone size: -
J gene: TRBJ2-2
V gene: TRBV19
CDR3 DNA: TGTGCCAGTACAGCCGTGAAGGCGGGAGGGCCAAAGGGGGAGCTGTTTTTT
CDR3 protein: CASTAVKAGGPKGELFF

D gene: -
CDR3 length: 13
clone size: -
J gene: TRBJ2-1
V gene: TRBV18
CDR3 DNA: TGTGCCAGCTCACCGAACCCGGCGAATGAGCAGTTCTTC
CDR3 protein: CASSPNPANEQFF

D gene: TRBD2
CDR3 length: 12
clone size: -
J gene: TRBJ2-3
V gene: TRBV7-6
CDR3 DNA: TGTGCCAGCAGCAGTAGCGGGAGAGGGCAGTATTTT
CDR3 protein: CASSSSGRGQYF

D gene: TRBD1
CDR3 length: 13
clone size: -
J gene: TRBJ1-5
V gene: TRBV2
CDR3 DNA: TGTGCCAGCAGTGGGACAGGGGATCAGCCCCAGCATTTT
CDR3 protein: CASSGTGDQPQHF

D gene: -
CDR3 length: 14
clone size: -
J gene: TRBJ1-1
V gene: TRBV29-1
CDR3 DNA: TGCAGCGTTGCTCCCCCAGGGCTGAACACTGAAGCTTTCTTT
CDR3 protein: CSVAPPGLNTEAFF

D gene: -
CDR3 length: 12
clone size: many
J gene: TRBJ2-2
V gene: TRBV28
CDR3 DNA: TGTGCCAGCAGCCACTTCCCCGGGGAGCTGTTTTTT
CDR3 protein: CASSHFPGELFF

D gene: -
CDR3 length: 15
clone size: -
J gene: TRBJ2-2
V gene: TRBV6-4
CDR3 DNA: TGTGCCAGCAGTGAACGTGATGGTGACACCGGGGAGCTGTTTTTT
CDR3 protein: CASSERDGDTGELFF

D gene: -
CDR3 length: 13
clone size: -
J gene: TRBJ1-3
V gene: TRBV28
CDR3 DNA: TGTGCCAGCAGTTTAATTGGCCCAAACACCATATATTTT
CDR3 protein: CASSLIGPNTIYF

D gene: -
CDR3 length: 15
clone size: -
J gene: TRBJ2-7
V gene: TRBV4-3
CDR3 DNA: TGCGCCAGCAGCCAAGAGTGGGGAGGGGGGTACGAGCAGTACTTC
CDR3 protein: CASSQEWGGGYEQYF

D gene: TRBD2
CDR3 length: 15
clone size: once
J gene: TRBJ2-7
V gene: TRBV6-1
CDR3 DNA: TGTGCCAGCAGTGAAGCCATAGCGGGAGGCTACGAGCAGTACTTC
CDR3 protein: CASSEAIAGGYEQYF

D gene: TRBD1
CDR3 length: 19
clone size: -
J gene: TRBJ2-7
V gene: TRBV5-4
CDR3 DNA: TGTGCCAGCAGCTTGGCCCCGACAGGGGGCCTTTTAAGCTCCTACGAGCAGTACTTC
CDR3 protein: CASSLAPTGGLLSSYEQYF